The 20 T cell receptor beta chains listed next were all sequenced from one sample in a study of cytomegalovirus exposure and HLA in healthy donors. Researchers ran the PCR with 60 Vbeta and 13 Jbeta primers. Profiling relied on immunoSEQ multiplex PCR, and the TCRdb table lists in-frame clones only, not all of them. The sample data list around 130,000 clones. Specimen: PBMCs. The origin of the receptors is a woman aged 60-75 years in good health and CMV-seronegative.

The genes are TRBV7-2 and TRBJ2-7, with D tentatively TRBD2 (6 bases). The CDR3 is made up of 14 amino acids. CDR1 and CDR2 from the germline V gene are SGHTA and FQGNSA. V lost 2 bases to trimming and J lost 7 bases, with 15 bases between them. CDR3 bases: TGTGCCAGCAGCTTAAGCCTGGGACTGCTTGAGCAGTACTTC. As protein: CASSLSLGLLEQYF.

The chain couples TRBV7-2 to TRBJ2-1; 9 bases line up with TRBD1. CDR1 is SGHTA, CDR2 FQGNSA, per germline. The CDR3 spans 15 residues. V was clipped by 3 bases and J by 2 bases; unmatched bases: 2. The CDR3 region is CASSLGQGTYNEQFF. CDR3 DNA sequence: TGTGCCAGCAGCTTGGGACAGGGCACCTACAATGAGCAGTTCTTC.

The chain recombines TRBV19 with TRBJ1-4, with TRBD1 matching over 7 bases. Germline V gene data show CDR1 as LNHDA and CDR2 as SQIVND (reference sequence). The CDR3 length is 16 residues. V lost 3 bases and J lost 7; bases outside the gene matches: 11. CDR3: CASSIGRDSGGEKLFF. In DNA, the CDR3 is TGTGCCAGTAGTATCGGGAGGGACAGTGGAGGTGAAAAACTGTTTTTT.

The chain carries TRBV4-2 and TRBJ2-7; 7 bases match TRBD1. V shed 0 bases and J 0 bases; nucleotides not matched to a gene: 5. CDR1 LGHNA and CDR2 YNFKEQ come from the germline V gene. The CDR3 has 16 residues. The DNA of the CDR3 is TGTGCCAGCAGCCAAGATTGGCCAGGGGGCTCCTACGAGCAGTACTTC. As protein: CASSQDWPGGSYEQYF.

This chain connects TRBV21-1 to TRBJ1-1. TRBV21-1 is a pseudogene locus. This CDR3 comprises 14 residues. CDR3 in DNA: TGTGCCCCGGGTCGAGACTTTATGAACACTGAAGCTTTCTTT. Its translation is CAPGRDFMNTEAFF.

The genes are TRBV20-1 and TRBJ2-5, with D unclear. The end of the DNA is better explained by TRBJ2-7, so the J call may be wrong. From germline, CDR1 is DFQATT and CDR2 SNEGSKA (reference sequence). The CDR3 sequence is 11 residues long. CDR3 DNA: TGCAGTGCTGGGCAGATTCGCGAGCAGTACTTC. Protein product: CSAGQIREQYF.

The V gene is TRBV7-9, the J gene TRBJ2-7; 7 positions agree with TRBD1. V lost 7 bases and J lost 5; bases outside the gene matches: 11. The CDR3 loop spans 14 amino acids. In germline, CDR1 is SEHNR, CDR2 FQNEAQ (reference sequence). The CDR3 sequence is CASTSAGTDHEQYF. The CDR3 DNA sequence: TGTGCCAGCACCTCGGCCGGGACAGACCACGAGCAGTACTTC. The full variable domain, completed using reference TRBV7-9 and TRBJ2-7, is DTGVSQNPRHKITKRGQNVTFRCDPISEHNRLYWYRQTLGQGPEFLTYFQNEAQLEKSRLLSDRFSAERPKGSFSTLEIQRTEQGDSAMYLCASTSAGTDHEQYFGPGTRLTVT.

The chain couples TRBV12-2 to TRBJ2-7; the D call TRBD1 from the table was never checked on the DNA. TRBV12-2 is marked as a pseudogene. This CDR3 contains 14 residues. The DNA of the CDR3 is TGTGCAAGTCGCTTAAGTGCAGGGAAAGCGAGGCAGTACTTC. This codes for CASRLSAGKARQYF.

This rearrangement joins TRBV7-3 to TRBJ2-3, with 8 nucleotides matching TRBD2. There are 16 residues in the CDR3. V trimming: 4 bases; J trimming: 5 bases; junction bases outside the gene matches: 11. The germline V gene has CDR1 SGHTA and CDR2 FQGTGA. CDR3 region: CASSSSGAGGLDTQYF. The CDR3, as DNA: TGTGCCAGCAGCTCCTCCGGGGCGGGGGGATTAGATACGCAGTATTTT.

The rearrangement uses TRBV18 and TRBJ1-1; 7 bases align to TRBD1. V gave up 3 bases and J gave up 5 bases; unmatched junction bases: 3. Germline V lookup: CDR1 KGHSH, CDR2 LQKENI. The CDR3 has 13 residues. The CDR3 nucleotides are TGTGCCAGCTCACCCGCACAGGGGACTGAAGCTTTCTTT. This encodes CASSPAQGTEAFF.

The gene calls are TRBV19 and TRBJ2-3; 13 nucleotides agree with TRBD2. The CDR3 spans 16 residues. Per the germline V gene, CDR1 is LNHDA and CDR2 is SQIVND (reference sequence). Unmatched junction bases numbered 6, after V lost 4 bases and J lost 5 bases. The CDR3 reads CASSTQLAGGVDTQYF. The CDR3 region has the DNA TGTGCCAGTAGTACCCAACTAGCGGGAGGGGTAGATACGCAGTATTTT.

The chain is built from TRBV5-1 and TRBJ2-4, with D perhaps matching TRBD2 (5 bases). Trimming took 0 bases from V and 7 from J, leaving 5 bases between them. Looked up from germline, CDR1 is SGHRS and CDR2 is YFSETQ. CDR3 size: 12 residues. CDR3 protein: CASSLAGNIQYF. In DNA, the CDR3 is TGCGCCAGCAGCTTGGCGGGGAACATTCAGTACTTC.

This chain links TRBV27 with TRBJ2-1; 9 nucleotides line up with TRBD1. Germline V lookup: CDR1 MNHEY, CDR2 SMNVEV (reference sequence). This CDR3 is 13 amino acids long. V lost 9 bases and J lost 9; bases outside the gene matches: 9. Here the CDR3 DNA reads TGTGCCAGTACGACTAGGACAGGGGCTGAGCAGTTCTTC. This encodes CASTTRTGAEQFF.

The rearrangement joins TRBV5-1 to TRBJ1-2; 11 nucleotides align to TRBD1. Trimming removed 3 bases from V and 2 bases from J; junction bases left unmatched: 3. Germline CDR1 SGHRS, CDR2 YFSETQ. This CDR3 has 15 amino acids. CDR3 in DNA: TGCGCCAGCAGCTGGGGACAGGGGGTGAACTATGGCTACACCTTC. Its protein is CASSWGQGVNYGYTF.

The chain links TRBV5-1 to TRBJ2-2, with 7 bases fitting TRBD2. The germline V gene encodes CDR1 SGHRS and CDR2 YFSETQ. The CDR3 consists of 15 residues. J lost 5 bases, V lost 2 bases, and 6 bases had no gene match. CDR3 coding DNA: TGCGCCAGCAGCTTAGGAAGCGGGGCTACCGGGGAGCTGTTTTTT. It translates to CASSLGSGATGELFF.

The chain combines TRBV6-5 with TRBJ2-5; TRBD2 matches 9 bases. The J call may be wrong; the DNA end is better matched by TRBJ2-7. The CDR3 consists of 15 residues. Germline V CDR1 and CDR2: MNHEY, SVGAGI. CDR3 in DNA: TGTGCCAGCAGTTACTCCCTAGCGGGGCTGTACGAGCAGTACTTC. Amino acid sequence: CASSYSLAGLYEQYF.

The genes are TRBV5-6 and TRBJ2-5; possibly TRBD1 for D (6 bases). The J call may be mistaken, given a closer DNA end match to TRBJ2-7. CDR1 and CDR2 (germline): SGHDT, YYEEEE. The CDR3 contains 14 residues. CDR3: CASSPQGYGYEQYF. In nucleotides, the CDR3 is TGTGCCAGCAGCCCGCAGGGGTACGGCTACGAGCAGTACTTC.

The chain combines TRBV12-5 with TRBJ2-2; TRBD2 matches at 12 bases. The CDR3 runs 18 residues. With 4 bases clipped from V and 0 bases from J, the junction kept 6 bases outside the gene matches. Germline V CDR1 and CDR2: LGHNT, FRNRAP. CDR3 nucleotide sequence: TGTGCTAGTGGTTCGCCCCTAGCGGGGGGGCCGAACACCGGGGAGCTGTTTTTT. It specifies CASGSPLAGGPNTGELFF.

V gene TRBV7-6 combines with J gene TRBJ2-3; TRBD2 matches at 7 bases. J lost 3 bases, V lost 5 bases, and 20 bases had no gene match. The CDR3 has 19 residues. In germline, CDR1 is SGHVS, CDR2 FNYEAQ. The CDR3 is CASSRRAGGSPPVTDTQYF. The CDR3 bases are TGTGCCAGCAGCCGCCGGGCTGGCGGGAGTCCTCCGGTGACAGATACGCAGTATTTT.

This chain links TRBV5-1 with TRBJ1-4; D ambiguous. Trimming removed 5 bases from V and 0 bases from J, with 14 bases in between. Germline loops: CDR1 SGHRS, CDR2 YFSETQ. This CDR3 contains 16 residues. CDR3 sequence (DNA): TGCGCCAGCAGATACGGGAGAGGCGCAACTAATGAAAAACTGTTTTTT. This codes for CASRYGRGATNEKLFF.